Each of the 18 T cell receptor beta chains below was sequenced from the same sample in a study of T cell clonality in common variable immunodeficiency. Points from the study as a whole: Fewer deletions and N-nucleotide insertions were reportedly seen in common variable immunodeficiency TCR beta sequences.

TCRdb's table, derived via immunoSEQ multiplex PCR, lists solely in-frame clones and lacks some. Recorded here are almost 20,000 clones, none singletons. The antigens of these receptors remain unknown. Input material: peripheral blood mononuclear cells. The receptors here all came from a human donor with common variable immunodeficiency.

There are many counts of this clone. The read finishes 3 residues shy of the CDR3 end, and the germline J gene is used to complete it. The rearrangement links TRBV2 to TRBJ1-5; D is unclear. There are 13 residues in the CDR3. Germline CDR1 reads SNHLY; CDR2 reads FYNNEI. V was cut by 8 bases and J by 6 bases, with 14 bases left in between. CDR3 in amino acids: CASCPRFSQPQHF. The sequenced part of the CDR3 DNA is TGTGCCAGCTGCCCCCGATTCAGTCAGCCC.

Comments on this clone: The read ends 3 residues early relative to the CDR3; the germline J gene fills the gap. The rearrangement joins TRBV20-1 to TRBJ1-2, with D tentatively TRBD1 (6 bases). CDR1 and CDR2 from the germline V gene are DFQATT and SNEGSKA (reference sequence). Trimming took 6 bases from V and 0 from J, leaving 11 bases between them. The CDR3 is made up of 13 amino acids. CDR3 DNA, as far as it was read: TGCAGTGCCGGGACACCTCCTAACTATGGC. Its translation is CSAGTPPNYG. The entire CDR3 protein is CSAGTPPNYGYTF.

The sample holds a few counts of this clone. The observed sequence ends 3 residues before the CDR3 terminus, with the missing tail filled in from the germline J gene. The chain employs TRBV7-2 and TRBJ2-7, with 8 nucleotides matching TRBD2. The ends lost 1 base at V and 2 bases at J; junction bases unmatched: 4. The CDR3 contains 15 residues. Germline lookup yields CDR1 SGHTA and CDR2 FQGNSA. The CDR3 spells CASSLGSGVPYEQYF. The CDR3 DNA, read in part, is TGTGCCAGCAGCTTAGGTAGCGGGGTACCCTACGAG.

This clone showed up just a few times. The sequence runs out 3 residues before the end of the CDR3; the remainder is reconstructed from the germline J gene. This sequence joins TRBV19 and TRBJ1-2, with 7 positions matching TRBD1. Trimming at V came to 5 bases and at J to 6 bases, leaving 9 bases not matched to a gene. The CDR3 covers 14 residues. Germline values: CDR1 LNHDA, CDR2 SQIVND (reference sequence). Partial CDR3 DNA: TGTGCCAGTAGTGCCGAAACAGGGGCGGATGGC. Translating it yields CASSAETGADG. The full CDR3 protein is CASSAETGADGYTF.

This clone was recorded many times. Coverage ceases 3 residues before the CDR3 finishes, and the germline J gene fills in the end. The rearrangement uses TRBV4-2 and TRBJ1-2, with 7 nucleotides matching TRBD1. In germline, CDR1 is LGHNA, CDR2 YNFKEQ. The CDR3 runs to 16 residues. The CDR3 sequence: CASSPDPGQLVGGYTF. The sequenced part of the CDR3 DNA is TGTGCCAGCAGCCCTGATCCGGGACAGCTCGTGGGGGGC.

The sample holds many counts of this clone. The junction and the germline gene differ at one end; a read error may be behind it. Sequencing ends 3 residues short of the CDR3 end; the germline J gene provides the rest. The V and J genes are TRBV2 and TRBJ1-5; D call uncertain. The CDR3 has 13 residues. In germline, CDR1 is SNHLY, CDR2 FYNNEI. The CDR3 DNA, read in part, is TGTGTCAGCAGCCCAGAGTTAAGGCAGCCC. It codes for CVSSPELRQP. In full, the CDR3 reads CVSSPELRQPQHF.

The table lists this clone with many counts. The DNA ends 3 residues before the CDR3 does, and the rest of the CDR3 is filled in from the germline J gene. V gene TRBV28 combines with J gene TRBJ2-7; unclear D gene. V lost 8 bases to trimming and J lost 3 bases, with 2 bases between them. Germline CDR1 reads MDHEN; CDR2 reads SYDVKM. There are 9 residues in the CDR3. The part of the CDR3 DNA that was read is TGTGCCAGCCGCTACGAG. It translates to CASRYE. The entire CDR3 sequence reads CASRYEQYF.

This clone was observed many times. The CDR3 here is CASRIGASPLHF. The CDR3 DNA, read in part, is TGCGCCAGCAGGATTGGGGCTTCACCC. V gene TRBV5-1 combines with J gene TRBJ1-6, with D possibly being TRBD1 (5 bases). The missing CDR3 end, 3 residues past where the read stops, is filled in from the germline J gene. Trimming cost V 5 bases and J 9 bases, with 9 bases left between them. The CDR3 is made up of 12 amino acids. Germline CDR1 is SGHRS and CDR2 is YFSETQ.

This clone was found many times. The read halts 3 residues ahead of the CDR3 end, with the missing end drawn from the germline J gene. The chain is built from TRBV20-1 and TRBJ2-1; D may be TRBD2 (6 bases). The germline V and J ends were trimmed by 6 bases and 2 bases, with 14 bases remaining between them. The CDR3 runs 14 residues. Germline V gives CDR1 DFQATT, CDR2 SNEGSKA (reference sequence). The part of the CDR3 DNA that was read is TGCAGTGCCCCTCAGGGAGGTCCCTACAATGAG. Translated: CSAPQGGPYNE. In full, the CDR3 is CSAPQGGPYNEQFF.

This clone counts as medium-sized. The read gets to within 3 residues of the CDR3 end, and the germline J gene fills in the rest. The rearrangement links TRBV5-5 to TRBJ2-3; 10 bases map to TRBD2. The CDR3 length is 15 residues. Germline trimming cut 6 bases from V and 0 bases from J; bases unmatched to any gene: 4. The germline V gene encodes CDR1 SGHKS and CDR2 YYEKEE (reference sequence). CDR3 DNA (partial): TGTGCCAGCACAGGGACTAGCGTTAGCACAGATACG. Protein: CASTGTSVSTDT. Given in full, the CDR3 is CASTGTSVSTDTQYF. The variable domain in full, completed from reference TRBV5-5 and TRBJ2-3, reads DAGVTQSPTHLIKTRGQQVTLRCSPISGHKSVSWYQQVLGQGPQFIFQYYEKEERGRGNFPDRFSARQFPNYSSELNVNALLLGDSALYLCASTGTSVSTDTQYFGPGTRLTVL.

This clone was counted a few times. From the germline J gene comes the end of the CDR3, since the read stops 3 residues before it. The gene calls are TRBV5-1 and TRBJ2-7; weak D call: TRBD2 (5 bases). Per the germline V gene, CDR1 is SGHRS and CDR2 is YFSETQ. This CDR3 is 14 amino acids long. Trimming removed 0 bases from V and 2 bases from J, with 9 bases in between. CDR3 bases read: TGCGCCAGCAGCTTGGATACAGCGGCCTACGAG. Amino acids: CASSLDTAAYE. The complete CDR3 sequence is CASSLDTAAYEQYF.

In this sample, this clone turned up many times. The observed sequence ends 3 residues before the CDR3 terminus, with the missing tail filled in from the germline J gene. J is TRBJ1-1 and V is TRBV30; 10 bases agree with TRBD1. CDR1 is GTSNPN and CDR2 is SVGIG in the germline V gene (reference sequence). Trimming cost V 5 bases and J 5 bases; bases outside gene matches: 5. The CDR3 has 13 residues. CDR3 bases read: TGTGCCTGGTATCGGACAGGGGGGACTGAA. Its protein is CAWYRTGGTE. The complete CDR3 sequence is CAWYRTGGTEAFF.

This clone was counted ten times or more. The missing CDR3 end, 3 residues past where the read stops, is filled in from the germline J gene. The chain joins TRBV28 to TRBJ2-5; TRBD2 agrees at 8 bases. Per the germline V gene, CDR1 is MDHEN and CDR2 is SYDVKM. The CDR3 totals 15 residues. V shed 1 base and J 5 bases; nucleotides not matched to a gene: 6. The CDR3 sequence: CASSLSLAVRETQYF. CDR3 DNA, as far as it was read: TGTGCCAGCAGTTTATCACTAGCGGTTCGGGAGACC. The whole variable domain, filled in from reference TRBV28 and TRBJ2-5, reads DVKVTQSSRYLVKRTGEKVFLECVQDMDHENMFWYRQDPGLGLRLIYFSYDVKMKEKGDIPEGYSVSREKKERFSLILESASTNQTSMYLCASSLSLAVRETQYFGPGTRLLVL.

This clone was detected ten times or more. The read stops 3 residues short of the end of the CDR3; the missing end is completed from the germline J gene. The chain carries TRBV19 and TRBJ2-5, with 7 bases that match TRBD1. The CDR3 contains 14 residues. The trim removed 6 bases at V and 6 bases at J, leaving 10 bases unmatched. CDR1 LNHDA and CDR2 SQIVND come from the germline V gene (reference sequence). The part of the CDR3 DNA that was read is TGTGCCAGTAGCACGGACAGGAGTGGGAAGACC. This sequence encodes CASSTDRSGKT. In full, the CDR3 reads CASSTDRSGKTQYF.

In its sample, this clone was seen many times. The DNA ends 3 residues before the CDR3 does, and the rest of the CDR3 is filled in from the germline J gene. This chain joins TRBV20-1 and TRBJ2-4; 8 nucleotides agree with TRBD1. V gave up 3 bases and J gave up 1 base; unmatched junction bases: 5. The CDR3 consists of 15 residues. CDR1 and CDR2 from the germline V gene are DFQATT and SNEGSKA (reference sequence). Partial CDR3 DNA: TGCAGTGCTAGGCTACAGGGGGTGGCCAAAAACATT. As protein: CSARLQGVAKNI. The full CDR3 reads CSARLQGVAKNIQYF.

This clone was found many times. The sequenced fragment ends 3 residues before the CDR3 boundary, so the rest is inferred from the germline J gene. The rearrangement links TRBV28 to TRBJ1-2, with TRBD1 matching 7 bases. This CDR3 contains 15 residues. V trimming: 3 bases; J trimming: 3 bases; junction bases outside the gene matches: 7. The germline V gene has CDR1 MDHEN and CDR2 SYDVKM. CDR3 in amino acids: CASSLGQSADYGYTF. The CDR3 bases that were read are TGTGCCAGCAGTTTGGGACAGTCGGCGGACTATGGC.

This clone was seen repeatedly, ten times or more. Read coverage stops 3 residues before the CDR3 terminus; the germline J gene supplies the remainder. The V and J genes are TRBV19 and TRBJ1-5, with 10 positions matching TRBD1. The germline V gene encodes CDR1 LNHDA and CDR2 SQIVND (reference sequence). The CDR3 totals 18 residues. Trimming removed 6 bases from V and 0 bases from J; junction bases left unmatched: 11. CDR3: CASRGWTGGLYSNQPQHF. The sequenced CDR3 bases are TGTGCCAGTAGAGGGTGGACAGGGGGTCTGTATAGCAATCAGCCC.

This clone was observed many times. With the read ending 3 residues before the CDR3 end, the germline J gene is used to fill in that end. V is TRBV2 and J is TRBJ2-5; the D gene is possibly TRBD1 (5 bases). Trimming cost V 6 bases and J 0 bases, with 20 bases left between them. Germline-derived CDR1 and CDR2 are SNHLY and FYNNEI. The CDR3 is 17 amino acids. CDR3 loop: CASSVPTGQLYQETQYF. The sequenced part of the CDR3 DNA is TGTGCCAGCAGCGTACCAACAGGCCAACTGTACCAAGAGACC.